This T cell receptor (beta chain) is drawn from a study of a mutant IDH1 vaccine in newly diagnosed glioma. Across the whole study: Vaccination started 4-6 weeks after radiotherapy alone, or with temozolomide cycles. Previous care, which was radiotherapy, temozolomide, or both, most often involved both.

Produced via immunoSEQ multiplex PCR; TCRdb's table is partial and in-frame only. The data contain 40,000 to 45,000 clones, about 81% of them singletons. Time point in this sample: week 23, last vaccination. Vaccine doses each comprised 300 ug of mutant IDH1 20-mer peptide, with topical imiquimod. New WHO grade 3 or 4 astrocytomas that were IDH1-mutant and ATRX-lost had been found in donors. A word on this clone: Its antigen is undetermined.

Overall study results and limits: The vaccine induced immune responses, and these occurred in 80% to 95% of patients.

This CDR3 comprises 17 residues. The V end was cut by 1 base, the J end by 4 bases, with 19 bases between. Germline CDR1 reads SGHAT; CDR2 reads FQNNGV. The clonotype originates from a woman between 18 and 30 years old with glioma. Some clones in this sample may be carry-over from other donors' samples. V and J are TRBV11-2 and TRBJ1-2, with D possibly matching TRBD1 (5 bases). Specimen: PBMCs, collected from a glioma patient whose treatment included an IDH1 peptide vaccine. CDR3: CASSLGGRSFNRYGYTF. The CDR3 DNA reads TGTGCCAGCAGCTTAGGGGGACGGTCTTTTAATCGCTATGGCTACACCTTC.